Below, one TCR beta chain is given with its context. Its target is unknown. The library came from three nested PCR rounds adapted from ARM-PCR protocols. Each CDR3 protein is one row after TCRdb ran MiXCR on the multiplex PCR reads. Found here are about 110,000 distinct CDR3 sequences, approximately 71% of them singletons; the top ten hold 30% to 45%. RNA was extracted from bulk tissue without any cell sorting. The data derive from a study of tumor and adjacent non-tumor tissue in lung cancer. Across the whole study: Histology: about a dozen adenocarcinoma, a couple of squamous cell carcinoma, 1 small cell lung cancer. Approximately 4 million productive TCRbeta reads were obtained per sample on average.

Findings of the study overall: In normal lung, the top 100 clones were significantly more dominant than in tumor. Higher tumor TCR diversity was associated with shorter survival.

The sequence came from a woman in her sixties or seventies with non-small cell lung cancer. Sequencing input: lung tumor tissue.

This CDR3 reads CASNWDRDTEAFF. DNA of the CDR3: TGTGCCAGCAACTGGGACCGCGACACTGAAGCTTTCTTT. The gene calls are TRBV11-1 and TRBJ1-1, with D perhaps matching TRBD1 (5 bases). The V gene lost 7 bases and the J gene lost 3 bases, with 12 bases spanning the gap. The germline V gene encodes CDR1 SGHAT and CDR2 FQDESV (reference sequence). The CDR3 runs 13 residues.